This is a list of T cell receptor beta chains from one sample in a study of blood T cell repertoires in COVID-19. Libraries were prepared by immunoSEQ multiplex PCR; TCRdb keeps only in-frame clonotypes and omits some of them. This sample carries 220,000 or so clones, 70% to 90% of them seen once, and the ten largest clones take about 15%. The specimen was PBMCs or T cells enriched from blood (not recorded which). The receptors were gathered from a woman aged 45-65 years with acute COVID-19. Each CDR3 is given with its conserved first and last residue. A D gene is named only where the DNA matches it firmly. Size is stated for part of the rows, as once, few or many counts, or as a class when the clone is expanded.

abundance,d_gene,v_gene,j_gene,CDR3aa,CDR3nt
.,TRBD2,TRBV24-1,TRBJ2-7,CATSSSGSLSYEQYF,TGTGCCACCAGTTCAAGCGGGAGCCTCTCCTACGAGCAGTACTTC
.,.,TRBV28,TRBJ1-6,CASSRTHREGRGSPLHF,TGTGCCAGCAGTCGAACACATAGGGAGGGTCGGGGTTCACCCCTCCACTTT
.,.,TRBV5-5,TRBJ1-5,CASSLGGGVRSNQPQHF,TGTGCCAGCAGCTTAGGGGGGGGCGTCAGGAGCAATCAGCCCCAGCATTTT
.,.,TRBV7-8,TRBJ2-7,CASSRTRSHEQYF,TGTGCCAGCAGCCGAACTCGGAGTCACGAGCAGTACTTC
.,TRBD2,TRBV15,TRBJ2-1,CATSPTSGSPRGEQFF,TGTGCCACCAGTCCGACTAGCGGGAGTCCCAGGGGTGAGCAGTTCTTC
.,TRBD1,TRBV6-2/TRBV6-3,TRBJ1-2,CASSLSIRTGGHGYTF,TGTGCCAGCAGTTTATCGATCCGGACAGGTGGTCATGGCTACACCTTC
.,.,TRBV7-2,TRBJ2-3,CASSLTIAFTDTQYF,TGTGCCAGCAGCTTAACGATAGCCTTCACAGATACGCAGTATTTT
.,TRBD1,TRBV12-5,TRBJ2-3,CASGLAPGQITDTQYF,TGTGCTAGTGGTTTGGCGCCGGGACAGATCACAGATACGCAGTATTTT
.,.,TRBV7-9,TRBJ2-3,CASRPDGVLLGTQYF,TGTGCCAGCAGACCGGACGGGGTCCTACTGGGTACGCAGTATTTT
.,.,TRBV28,TRBJ1-1,CASSLQLMNTEAFF,TGTGCCAGCAGTTTGCAGTTAATGAACACTGAAGCTTTCTTT
.,.,TRBV2,TRBJ1-4,CASSETAGEKLFF,TGTGCCAGCAGTGAAACGGCGGGTGAAAAACTGTTTTTT
.,TRBD2,TRBV12-5,TRBJ2-1,CASGLSSGRGRNEQFF,TGTGCTAGTGGTTTGAGTAGCGGGAGAGGTCGCAATGAGCAGTTCTTC
.,.,TRBV5-1,TRBJ2-7,CASSLADGSYEQYF,TGCGCCAGCAGCTTGGCCGACGGGTCCTACGAGCAGTACTTC
.,TRBD1,TRBV9,TRBJ2-2,CASSVEGTGGSGELFF,TGTGCCAGCAGCGTAGAAGGGACAGGGGGCTCCGGGGAGCTGTTTTTT
.,.,TRBV29-1,TRBJ1-4,CSVGATTNEKLFF,TGCAGCGTTGGAGCGACTACCAATGAAAAACTGTTTTTT
.,.,TRBV6-5,TRBJ2-7,CASSPYYRHYEQYF,TGTGCCAGCAGCCCCTATTACAGGCACTACGAGCAGTACTTC
.,TRBD2,TRBV27,TRBJ2-7,CASSLYLQRDGWERGQYF,TGTGCCAGCAGTTTATACCTCCAGCGGGACGGGTGGGAGCGGGGGCAGTACTTC
.,TRBD1,TRBV11-2,TRBJ2-2,CASSFFGQGARTGELFF,TGTGCCAGCAGCTTTTTTGGGCAGGGGGCGAGAACCGGGGAGCTGTTTTTT
many,.,TRBV9,TRBJ1-1,CASSSGTTNTEAFF,TGTGCCAGCAGCTCAGGGACAACGAACACTGAAGCTTTCTTT
.,.,TRBV2,TRBJ2-2,CASRETGVPGELFF,TGTGCCAGCAGAGAAACGGGGGTCCCCGGGGAGCTGTTTTTT
.,TRBD2,TRBV5-1,TRBJ2-1,CASSLETSGSYEQFF,TGCGCCAGCAGCTTGGAGACTAGCGGGAGTTATGAGCAGTTCTTC
.,TRBD1,TRBV13,TRBJ2-5,CASSLLGQGAQETQYF,TGTGCCAGCAGCTTGCTCGGACAGGGGGCCCAAGAGACCCAGTACTTC
.,TRBD1,TRBV5-1,TRBJ2-2,CASSRQGAQDTGELFF,TGCGCCAGCAGCCGACAGGGGGCGCAGGACACCGGGGAGCTGTTTTTT
.,TRBD1,TRBV27,TRBJ2-5,CASSPLTGNGETQYF,TGTGCCAGCAGCCCCCTGACAGGGAATGGAGAGACCCAGTACTTC
.,TRBD2,TRBV9,TRBJ2-1,CASSVGAGEGSEQFF,TGTGCCAGCAGCGTAGGAGCGGGAGAAGGGAGTGAGCAGTTCTTC
once,.,TRBV5-1,TRBJ2-3,CASSLGGTQSTDTQYF,TGCGCCAGCAGCTTGGGGGGGACACAAAGCACAGATACGCAGTATTTT
.,TRBD1,TRBV5-1,TRBJ2-2,CASSLDRGQSTGELFF,TGCGCCAGCAGCTTGGACAGGGGGCAGAGCACCGGGGAGCTGTTTTTT
.,.,TRBV30,TRBJ1-2,CAWSHGGGYTF,TGTGCCTGGAGTCACGGGGGGGGCTACACCTTC
.,.,TRBV2,TRBJ2-4,CASGEGNIQYF,TGTGCCAGCGGCGAGGGAAACATTCAGTACTTC
.,.,TRBV28,TRBJ1-4,CASSLEVGEKLFF,TGTGCCAGCAGTTTAGAGGTTGGGGAAAAACTGTTTTTT
.,.,TRBV9,TRBJ2-5,CASSVMAGETQYF,TGTGCCAGCAGCGTTATGGCAGGGGAGACCCAGTACTTC
few,TRBD2,TRBV27,TRBJ2-1,CASRKRDAGSYNEQFF,TGTGCCAGCAGAAAGCGGGATGCTGGATCCTACAATGAGCAGTTCTTC
.,.,TRBV6-5,TRBJ2-7,CASSYSRGGEQYF,TGTGCCAGCAGTTACTCGAGGGGGGGCGAGCAGTACTTC
.,.,TRBV9,TRBJ1-2,CASSTQQGYGYTF,TGTGCCAGCAGCACACAACAGGGCTATGGCTACACCTTC
once,TRBD1,TRBV7-9,TRBJ1-1,CASSSRTGPGGTEAFF,TGTGCCAGCAGCTCGAGGACAGGCCCAGGTGGCACTGAAGCTTTCTTT
.,.,TRBV6-5,TRBJ2-5,CASSQAETQYF,TGTGCCAGCAGTCAGGCCGAGACCCAGTACTTC
.,TRBD2,TRBV2,TRBJ2-3,CASSTEGGSADTQYF,TGTGCCAGCAGTACCGAAGGCGGGAGCGCAGATACGCAGTATTTT
.,.,TRBV5-4,TRBJ2-7,CASSLGGLEQYF,TGTGCCAGCAGCTTAGGGGGTCTCGAGCAGTACTTC
.,.,TRBV30,TRBJ1-6,CAWSAKDRSSYNSPLHF,TGTGCCTGGAGTGCGAAAGACAGGAGCTCCTATAATTCACCCCTCCACTTT
once,.,TRBV28,TRBJ2-2,CAGGQSGLNTGELFF,TGTGCGGGAGGTCAAAGCGGGTTAAACACCGGGGAGCTGTTTTTT